The clone carrying this TCR beta chain has only one observation. Its specificity is not known. Both about-4-week and about-12-week second-dose recipients were combined. Profiling relied on immunoSEQ multiplex PCR, and the TCRdb table lists in-frame clones only, not all of them. The top ten hold around 1.3% of the sample, which has about 140,000 clones, 90% to 95% seen once. Germline lookup yields CDR1 SQVTM and CDR2 ANQGSEA. The V end lost 6 bases, the J end lost 4 bases, and 17 bases lay between the germline ends. CDR3 length: 14 residues. The sample belongs to a study of T cell responses to AZD1222 COVID-19 vaccine. The study, taken as a whole, reports: Unmutated variant regions are reportedly the target of nearly half of TCRs that are spike-specific. Among AZD1222 vaccinees, only five to seven were seropositive at baseline.

The J gene is TRBJ2-3, the V gene TRBV29-1; D gene uncertain. This specimen consisted of peripheral blood, obtained 28 days after the second AZD1222 dose. The TCR sequence derives from an adult who received the AZD1222 COVID-19 vaccine. CDR3 DNA sequence: TGCAGCGTGGGGTCGAAGGCGCGCCCAGATACGCAGTATTTT. This translates into CSVGSKARPDTQYF.